The present entry profiles one T cell receptor (beta chain) with its context. Measured with immunoSEQ multiplex PCR; TCRdb has only the in-frame clones, and not every one. The sample lists 88,000 or so clones; around 89% were seen once. The data belong to a study of T cells after somatic rescue of genetic block. Germline V gene sequence: CDR1 LNHDA, CDR2 SQIVND (reference sequence). V trimming: 4 bases; J trimming: 3 bases; junction bases outside the gene matches: 9. This CDR3 comprises 15 residues. The genes are TRBV19 and TRBJ2-7, with TRBD1 matching 7 bases. Sample: peripheral blood mononuclear cells (PBMCs). The sequence was obtained from a woman under 30. CDR3 DNA sequence: TGTGCCAGTAGTAGAAGACAGGGACGCCGCTACGAGCAGTACTTC. Translation: CASSRRQGRRYEQYF.